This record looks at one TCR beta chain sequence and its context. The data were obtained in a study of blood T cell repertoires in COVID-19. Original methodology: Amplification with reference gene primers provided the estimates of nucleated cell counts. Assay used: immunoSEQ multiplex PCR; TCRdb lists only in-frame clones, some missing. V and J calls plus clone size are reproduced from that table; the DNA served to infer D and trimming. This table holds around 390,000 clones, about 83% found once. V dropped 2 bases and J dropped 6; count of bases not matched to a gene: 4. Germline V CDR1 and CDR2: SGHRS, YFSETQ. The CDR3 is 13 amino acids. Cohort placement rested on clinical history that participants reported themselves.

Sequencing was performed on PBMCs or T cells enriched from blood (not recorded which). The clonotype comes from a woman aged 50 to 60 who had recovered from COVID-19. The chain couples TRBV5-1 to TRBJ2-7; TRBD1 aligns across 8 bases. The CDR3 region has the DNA TGCGCCAGCAGCTTTGAGACAGGGGCCGAGCAGTACTTC. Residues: CASSFETGAEQYF.